Following are 28 T cell receptor beta chains from one sample sequenced in a study of cytomegalovirus exposure and HLA in healthy donors. The PCR was carried out with 60 Vbeta primers and 13 Jbeta primers. Method: immunoSEQ multiplex PCR; TCRdb's copy keeps in-frame clones and lacks some. The top ten hold roughly 2.8% of the sample, which has 150,000 or so clones, roughly 79% seen once. Sequenced: PBMCs. The receptors originated from a young man in good health and CMV-seronegative.

The chain links TRBV7-8 to TRBJ2-7; TRBD1 matches 7 bases. In germline, CDR1 is SGHVS, CDR2 FQNEAQ. V lost 0 bases and J lost 9; bases outside the gene matches: 11. The CDR3 covers 15 residues. The CDR3 nucleotides read TGTGCCAGCAGCTTAGCCGGGACAGTTCTACGTGGGCAGTACTTC. This codes for CASSLAGTVLRGQYF.

This clone appeared a few times. The gene calls are TRBV6-5 and TRBJ1-5; 8 bases match TRBD1. In germline, CDR1 is MNHEY, CDR2 SVGAGI. The CDR3 is 15 residues long. The ends lost 5 bases at V and 7 bases at J; junction bases unmatched: 10. This CDR3 reads CASSGWTGTKQPQHF. The CDR3 nucleotides read TGTGCCAGCAGTGGCTGGACAGGGACGAAACAGCCCCAGCATTTT.

This chain uses TRBV6-1 with TRBJ2-7; 9 positions match TRBD2. This CDR3 spans 15 amino acids. After removal of 3 bases from V and 3 bases from J, the junction contained 6 bases not matched to a gene. Germline CDR1 is MNHNS and CDR2 is SASEGT. As DNA, the CDR3 is TGTGCCAGCAGTGACGATCTAGCGGGGCACTACGAGCAGTACGTC. It translates to CASSDDLAGHYEQYV.

The chain employs TRBV27 and TRBJ1-1; 7 nucleotides agree with TRBD1. The CDR3 runs to 17 residues. Germline CDR1 reads MNHEY; CDR2 reads SMNVEV (reference sequence). V shed 2 bases and J 1 base; nucleotides not matched to a gene: 10. The CDR3 reads CASSLGPGGYPNTEAFF. The CDR3 DNA reads as TGTGCCAGCAGTTTAGGGCCAGGGGGTTATCCGAACACTGAAGCTTTCTTT.

This chain links TRBV5-4 with TRBJ1-2, with TRBD1 as a possible D gene (5 bases). CDR1 SGHNT and CDR2 YYREEE come from the germline V gene (reference sequence). The ends were cut back, 0 bases at V and 3 bases at J, with 9 bases in the middle. CDR3 length equals 14 residues. The CDR3 spells CASSLGGTDYGYTF. In DNA form, the CDR3 reads TGTGCCAGCAGCTTGGGGGGCACAGACTATGGCTACACCTTC.

V and J are TRBV14 and TRBJ1-4; D is possibly TRBD1 (5 bases). The germline gives CDR1 SGHDN, CDR2 FVKESK. The CDR3 length is 16 residues. Trimming stripped 0 bases from V and 0 bases from J, with 8 bases between. CDR3 loop: CASSQDGAATNEKLFF. The CDR3 nucleotides are TGTGCCAGCAGCCAAGATGGGGCAGCAACTAATGAAAAACTGTTTTTT.

The chain uses TRBV10-3 and TRBJ2-3; 7 bases align to TRBD1. CDR3 length: 16 residues. Losses at the gene ends were 6 bases for V and 3 bases for J; bases not matched to a gene: 12. Per germline, CDR1 ENHRY and CDR2 SYGVKD. In DNA form, the CDR3 reads TGTGCCATCAGCGCGCCGGGACAGTGGGTGACAGATACGCAGTATTTT. Protein sequence: CAISAPGQWVTDTQYF.

This clone was detected a few times. This chain connects TRBV6-1 to TRBJ1-6; D not resolved. Trimming took off 0 bases at V and 2 bases at J, with 14 bases between the two ends. Looked up from germline, CDR1 is MNHNS and CDR2 is SASEGT. The CDR3 has 18 residues. The DNA of the CDR3 is TGTGCCAGCAGTGAAGCGTTAGCGGGATCAACCTATAATTCACCCCTCCACTTT. This translates into CASSEALAGSTYNSPLHF.

This clone occurred a few times. The rearrangement uses TRBV6-1 and TRBJ1-2; tentatively, D is TRBD1 (6 bases). Trimming left V 2 bases short and J 0 bases short, with 13 bases between. Germline loops: CDR1 MNHNS, CDR2 SASEGT. The CDR3 has 16 amino acids. DNA of the CDR3: TGTGCCAGCAGTGAATACGCTGGACAGCCTAACTATGGCTACACCTTC. This encodes CASSEYAGQPNYGYTF.

The chain combines TRBV2 with TRBJ1-5; D gene uncertain. Germline V gene sequence: CDR1 SNHLY, CDR2 FYNNEI. Trimming left V 9 bases short and J 5 bases short, with 11 bases between. The CDR3 is 12 residues long. DNA for the CDR3: TGTGCCAGTAAGCCGCAGGATCAGCCCCAGCATTTT. Protein sequence: CASKPQDQPQHF.

The J gene is TRBJ1-6, the V gene TRBV5-8; 8 bases map to TRBD1. Germline V gene data show CDR1 as SGHTS and CDR2 as YDEGEE. The V and J ends lost 4 bases and 8 bases, in that order; junction bases with no gene match: 8. The CDR3 covers 15 residues. CDR3 loop: CASSPRTGRHSPLHF. In DNA form, the CDR3 reads TGTGCCAGCAGCCCGCGGACAGGGAGGCATTCACCCCTCCACTTT.

The gene calls are TRBV10-3 and TRBJ2-7, with D hard to call. The CDR3 runs 12 residues. Germline CDR1 reads ENHRY; CDR2 reads SYGVKD. CDR3 protein: CASGETPYEQYV. CDR3 sequence (DNA): TGTGCTTCCGGCGAGACACCCTACGAGCAGTACGTC.

The rearrangement uses TRBV7-9 and TRBJ1-5; 7 bases agree with TRBD1. CDR3 length: 14 residues. J gave up 2 bases and V 5 bases, and 3 bases lay outside the gene matches. Germline loops: CDR1 SEHNR, CDR2 FQNEAQ (reference sequence). The CDR3 reads CASSRTGGNQPQHF. The CDR3 region has the DNA TGTGCCAGCAGCCGTACAGGGGGCAATCAGCCCCAGCATTTT.

A remark on this clone: One junction end does not reproduce the germline sequence, and a read error may be involved. The rearrangement joins TRBV5-1 to TRBJ2-6, with a weak D call TRBD1 (5 bases). Germline-derived CDR1 and CDR2 are SGHRS and YFSETQ. The CDR3 is 14 residues long. CDR3 region: CASSLSSGANGLTF. The CDR3 nucleotides are TGCGCCAGCAGCTTAAGCTCTGGGGCCAACGGCCTGACTTTC.

This clone has a handful of counts. The rearrangement links TRBV4-1 to TRBJ2-5; TRBD1 agrees at 10 bases. The CDR3 contains 16 residues. Germline V gene sequence: CDR1 MGHRA, CDR2 YSYEKL. V gave up 2 bases and J gave up 2 bases; unmatched junction bases: 5. The CDR3 sequence: CASSQPDRGRQETQYF. DNA for the CDR3: TGCGCCAGCAGCCAACCGGACAGGGGGAGACAAGAGACCCAGTACTTC.

The chain employs TRBV6-1 and TRBJ1-1; TRBD1 might be the D (5 bases). Germline CDR1 MNHNS, CDR2 SASEGT. This CDR3 has 12 amino acids. V lost 5 bases and J 11 bases, leaving 15 bases between the germline ends. The CDR3 DNA sequence: TGTGCCAGCAGTCGGACATCCCTAAGGGCTTTCTTT. Protein: CASSRTSLRAFF.

This clone was detected a few times. The CDR3 region is CASSLGGQAGMNTEAFF. The CDR3, as DNA: TGTGCCAGCAGCTTAGGGGGTCAGGCGGGGATGAACACTGAAGCTTTCTTT. V and J are TRBV13 and TRBJ1-1; D is uncertain. Trimming left V 0 bases short and J 0 bases short, with 14 bases between. CDR3 length: 17 amino acids. Germline V gives CDR1 PRHDT, CDR2 FYEKMQ (reference sequence).

The rearrangement joins TRBV28 to TRBJ1-1; perhaps TRBD1 as D (6 bases). Germline CDR1 and CDR2: MDHEN and SYDVKM. This CDR3 is 11 amino acids long. V lost 6 bases and J 10 bases, leaving 12 bases between the germline ends. The CDR3 bases are TGTGCCAGCAGGAGGGGGACGTTAGCTTTCTTT. Protein: CASRRGTLAFF. The full variable domain, in which reference TRBV28 and TRBJ1-1 provide the parts outside the CDR3, is DVKVTQSSRYLVKRTGEKVFLECVQDMDHENMFWYRQDPGLGLRLIYFSYDVKMKEKGDIPEGYSVSREKKERFSLILESASTNQTSMYLCASRRGTLAFFGQGTRLTVV.

The V gene is TRBV5-1, the J gene TRBJ2-3; 7 nucleotides align to TRBD2. CDR1 is SGHRS, CDR2 YFSETQ, per germline. The CDR3 totals 17 residues. With 3 bases clipped from V and 0 bases from J, the junction kept 10 bases outside the gene matches. The CDR3 here is CASSSRPQRGSTDTQYF. As DNA, the CDR3 is TGCGCCAGCAGCTCCCGCCCTCAGCGGGGTAGCACAGATACGCAGTATTTT.

This clone was observed a single time. CDR3 in amino acids: CSALGVNEQYV. The CDR3 DNA is TGCAGTGCTCTAGGGGTCAACGAGCAGTACGTC. The chain recombines TRBV20-1 with TRBJ2-7; TRBD1 is a possible D gene (5 bases). The CDR3 is made up of 11 amino acids. CDR1 and CDR2 (germline): DFQATT, SNEGSKA (reference sequence). The ends were cut back, 5 bases at V and 5 bases at J, with 10 bases in the middle.

This clone came up a few times. The V and J genes are TRBV2 and TRBJ2-1; D is ambiguous. Germline CDR1 reads SNHLY; CDR2 reads FYNNEI. Trimming took 5 bases from V and 6 from J, leaving 8 bases between them. This CDR3 region has 12 residues. DNA for the CDR3: TGTGCCAGCAGTCTTCTCTCCAATGAGCAGTTCTTC. The encoded protein is CASSLLSNEQFF.

The rearrangement joins TRBV2 to TRBJ1-1; D not resolved. The CDR3 is 14 residues long. In germline, CDR1 is SNHLY, CDR2 FYNNEI. V was shortened by 4 bases and J by 1 base, with 10 bases between the two germline ends. CDR3 in amino acids: CASSVVGENTEAFF. In DNA form, the CDR3 reads TGTGCCAGCAGTGTAGTAGGAGAGAACACTGAAGCTTTCTTT. Variable domain in full (rest from reference TRBV2 and TRBJ1-1): EPEVTQTPSHQVTQMGQEVILRCVPISNHLYFYWYRQILGQKVEFLVSFYNNEISEKSEIFDDQFSVERPDGSNFTLKIRSTKLEDSAMYFCASSVVGENTEAFFGQGTRLTVV.

This clone was counted between two and nine times. The chain carries TRBV28 and TRBJ2-7, with 8 nucleotides matching TRBD1. With 5 bases clipped from V and 1 base from J, the junction kept 10 bases outside the gene matches. The germline CDR1 and CDR2 sequences are MDHEN and SYDVKM. The CDR3 is made up of 16 amino acids. CDR3 amino acids: CASSPQRTGRSYEQYV. The CDR3 bases are TGTGCCAGCAGTCCCCAACGGACAGGGCGATCCTACGAGCAGTACGTC.

This clone was detected only a few times. The J gene is TRBJ2-1, the V gene TRBV30, with 9 bases fitting TRBD2. J gave up 4 bases and V 2 bases, and 6 bases lay outside the gene matches. The CDR3 runs to 15 residues. CDR1 is GTSNPN, CDR2 SVGIG, per germline (reference sequence). DNA for the CDR3: TGTGCCTGGAGTATAAGCGGGGGGCCTTACAATGAGCAGTTCTTC. Translation gives CAWSISGGPYNEQFF.

V is TRBV19 and J is TRBJ1-1; TRBD1 is a possible D gene (6 bases). The length of the CDR3 is 14 residues. Trimming shortened V by 7 bases and J by 1 base, and 13 bases separated the two germline ends. CDR1 is LNHDA and CDR2 is SQIVND in the germline V gene (reference sequence). CDR3 sequence reads: CASTAGTSNTEAFF. The CDR3 DNA sequence: TGTGCCAGTACCGCCGGGACATCGAACACTGAAGCTTTCTTT.

V usage is TRBV6-5 and J usage is TRBJ1-5; 11 bases fit TRBD1. The CDR3 runs 15 residues. V trimming: 6 bases; J trimming: 7 bases; junction bases outside the gene matches: 8. The V gene's germline CDR1 is MNHEY and CDR2 SVGAGI. The CDR3, as DNA: TGTGCCAGCAGACGGACAGGGGGCTCTTGGCAGCCCCAGCATTTT. Amino acids: CASRRTGGSWQPQHF.

The chain recombines TRBV2 with TRBJ1-4, with TRBD1 matching 10 bases. V was pared by 3 bases and J by 3 bases, with 7 bases of the junction left unmatched. CDR1 is SNHLY, CDR2 FYNNEI, per germline. The CDR3 spans 17 residues. The CDR3 reads CASSDRTGGQANEKLFF. Here the CDR3 DNA reads TGTGCCAGCAGTGACCGGACAGGGGGACAGGCTAATGAAAAACTGTTTTTT. Looking up the rest from reference TRBV2 and TRBJ1-4 gives the full variable domain: EPEVTQTPSHQVTQMGQEVILRCVPISNHLYFYWYRQILGQKVEFLVSFYNNEISEKSEIFDDQFSVERPDGSNFTLKIRSTKLEDSAMYFCASSDRTGGQANEKLFFGSGTQLSVL.

This clone has only a few counts. V usage is TRBV11-2 and J usage is TRBJ1-1, with D possibly matching TRBD1 (5 bases). Germline CDR1 is SGHAT and CDR2 is FQNNGV. The CDR3 runs 12 residues. V was shortened by 5 bases and J by 5 bases, with 9 bases between the two germline ends. CDR3 amino acids: CASSLRATEAFF. The CDR3 nucleotides are TGTGCCAGCAGCCTCAGGGCTACTGAAGCTTTCTTT.